These 7 T cell receptor beta chains came from one sample sequenced in a study of shared clonotypes between healthy human individuals. TCRdb's table, derived via immunoSEQ multiplex PCR, lists solely in-frame clones and lacks some. Of about 1 million clones listed, roughly 80% are singletons. The sequenced material came from memory CD4+ T cells sorted from blood. Subset in this sample: CD45RA-negative fraction. The receptors were sampled from a man younger than 35 in good health.

V usage is TRBV19 and J usage is TRBJ2-2, with 8 bases that match TRBD2. The CDR3 extends over 16 amino acids. V was clipped by 4 bases and J by 5 bases; unmatched bases: 9. CDR1 LNHDA and CDR2 SQIVND come from the germline V gene (reference sequence). The CDR3 DNA is TGTGCCAGTAGTAAGAGAGAAGCGGGAGCAACCGGGGAGCTGTTTTTT. It encodes CASSKREAGATGELFF. The full variable domain, rest sourced from reference TRBV19 and TRBJ2-2, is DGGITQSPKYLFRKEGQNVTLSCEQNLNHDAMYWYRQDPGQGLRLIYYSQIVNDFQKGDIAEGYSVSREKKESFPLTVTSAQKNPTAFYLCASSKREAGATGELFFGEGSRLTVL.

The chain joins TRBV5-1 to TRBJ2-1, with no clear D. The CDR3 covers 15 residues. The germline V gene encodes CDR1 SGHRS and CDR2 YFSETQ. Trimming left V 3 bases short and J 2 bases short, with 12 bases between. The CDR3 is CASSSAAATYNEQFF. Written as DNA, the CDR3 is TGCGCCAGCAGCTCCGCGGCGGCCACCTACAATGAGCAGTTCTTC.

There are a few counts of this clone. The V call is TRBV5-1, the J call TRBJ1-1; TRBD1 matches 10 bases. The germline gives CDR1 SGHRS, CDR2 YFSETQ. The CDR3 length is 14 residues. J gave up 5 bases and V 4 bases, and 5 bases lay outside the gene matches. This CDR3 is CASSADRGETEAFF. The CDR3 bases are TGCGCCAGCAGCGCGGACAGGGGGGAAACTGAAGCTTTCTTT.

The J gene is TRBJ1-5, the V gene TRBV10-1; D not certain. CDR1 and CDR2 (germline): WNHNN, SYGVQD (reference sequence). Between the trimmed V and J ends, which lost 2 bases and 4 bases, there was a span of 6 bases. The CDR3 runs to 13 residues. For the CDR3, the DNA is TGCGCCAGCAGTGAGGGCAGTAATCAGCCCCAGCATTTT. Protein: CASSEGSNQPQHF.

The gene calls are TRBV19 and TRBJ2-1; 12 bases align to TRBD2. CDR1 LNHDA and CDR2 SQIVND come from the germline V gene (reference sequence). The CDR3 runs to 16 residues. Trimming at V came to 6 bases and at J to 7 bases, leaving 10 bases not matched to a gene. This chain's CDR3 is CASSPQTSGSRNEQFF. The CDR3 DNA follows: TGTGCCAGTAGCCCGCAGACTAGCGGGAGTCGAAATGAGCAGTTCTTC.

In this sample, this clone turned up a few times. The V and J genes are TRBV4-3 and TRBJ2-2; D is undetermined. Germline lookup yields CDR1 LGHNA and CDR2 YSLEER. This CDR3 is built from 15 residues. V was clipped by 0 bases and J by 2 bases, with 7 bases between them. The CDR3 here is CASSQDWLNTGELFF. CDR3 nucleotide sequence: TGCGCCAGCAGCCAAGATTGGCTCAACACCGGGGAGCTGTTTTTT.

Notes on this clone: A read error may account for a junction end that differs from germline. The chain has TRBV7-9 and TRBJ1-1; TRBD1 matches at 7 bases. The CDR3 spans 14 residues. Germline lookup yields CDR1 SEHNR and CDR2 FQNEAQ (reference sequence). The CDR3 sequence: CASSLALDRATLLF. The CDR3 DNA reads as TGTGCCAGCAGCTTAGCGCTCGACAGGGCAACCCTTCTATTT.